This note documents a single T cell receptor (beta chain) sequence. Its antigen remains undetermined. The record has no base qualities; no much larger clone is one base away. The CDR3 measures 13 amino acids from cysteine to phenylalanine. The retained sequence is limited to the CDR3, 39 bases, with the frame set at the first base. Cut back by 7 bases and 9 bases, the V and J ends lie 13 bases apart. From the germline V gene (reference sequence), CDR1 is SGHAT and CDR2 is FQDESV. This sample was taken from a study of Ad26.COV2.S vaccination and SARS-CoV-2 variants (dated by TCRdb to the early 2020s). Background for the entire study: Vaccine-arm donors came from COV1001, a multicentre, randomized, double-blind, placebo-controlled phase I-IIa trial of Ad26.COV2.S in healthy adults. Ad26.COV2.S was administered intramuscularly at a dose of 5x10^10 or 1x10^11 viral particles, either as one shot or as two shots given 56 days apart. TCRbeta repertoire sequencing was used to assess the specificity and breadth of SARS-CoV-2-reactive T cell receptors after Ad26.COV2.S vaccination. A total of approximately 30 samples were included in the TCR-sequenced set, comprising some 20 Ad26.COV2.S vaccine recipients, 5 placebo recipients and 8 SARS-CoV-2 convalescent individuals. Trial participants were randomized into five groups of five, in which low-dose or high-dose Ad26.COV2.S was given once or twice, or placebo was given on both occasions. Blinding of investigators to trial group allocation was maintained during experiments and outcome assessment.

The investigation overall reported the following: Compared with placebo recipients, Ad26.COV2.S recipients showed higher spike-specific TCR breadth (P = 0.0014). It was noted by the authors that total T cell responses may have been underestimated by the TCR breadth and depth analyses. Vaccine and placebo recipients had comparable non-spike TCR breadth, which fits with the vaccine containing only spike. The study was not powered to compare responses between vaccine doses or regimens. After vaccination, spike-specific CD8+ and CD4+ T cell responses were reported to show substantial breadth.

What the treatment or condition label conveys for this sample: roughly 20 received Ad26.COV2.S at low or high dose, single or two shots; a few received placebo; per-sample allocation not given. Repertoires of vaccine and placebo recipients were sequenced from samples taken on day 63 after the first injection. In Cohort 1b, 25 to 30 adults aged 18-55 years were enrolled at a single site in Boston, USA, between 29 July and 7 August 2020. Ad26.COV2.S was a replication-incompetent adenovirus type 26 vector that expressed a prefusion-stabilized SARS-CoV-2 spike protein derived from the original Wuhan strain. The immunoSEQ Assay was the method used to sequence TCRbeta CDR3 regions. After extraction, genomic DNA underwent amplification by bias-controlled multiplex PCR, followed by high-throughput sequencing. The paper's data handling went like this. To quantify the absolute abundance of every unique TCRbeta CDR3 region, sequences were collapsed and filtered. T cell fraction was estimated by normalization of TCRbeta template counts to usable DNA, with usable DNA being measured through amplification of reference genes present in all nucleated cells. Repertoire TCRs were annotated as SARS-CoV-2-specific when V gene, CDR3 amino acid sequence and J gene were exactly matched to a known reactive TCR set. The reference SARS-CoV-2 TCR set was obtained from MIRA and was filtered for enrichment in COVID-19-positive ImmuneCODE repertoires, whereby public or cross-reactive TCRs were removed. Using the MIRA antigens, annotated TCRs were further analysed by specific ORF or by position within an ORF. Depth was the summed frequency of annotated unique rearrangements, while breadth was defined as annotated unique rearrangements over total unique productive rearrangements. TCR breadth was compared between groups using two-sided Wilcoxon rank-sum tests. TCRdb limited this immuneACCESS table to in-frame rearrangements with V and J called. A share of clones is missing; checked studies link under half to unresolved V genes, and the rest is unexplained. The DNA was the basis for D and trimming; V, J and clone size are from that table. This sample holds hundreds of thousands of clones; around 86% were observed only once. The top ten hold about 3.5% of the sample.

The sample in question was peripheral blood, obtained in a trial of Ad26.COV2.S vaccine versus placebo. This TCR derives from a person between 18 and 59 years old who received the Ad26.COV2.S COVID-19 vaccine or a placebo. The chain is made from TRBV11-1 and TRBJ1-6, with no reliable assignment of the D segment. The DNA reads TGTGCCAGCACCGAGCAAGAGAGTTCACCCCTCCACTTT. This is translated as CASTEQESSPLHF.